The 3 T cell receptor beta chains below all came from one sample that was sequenced in a study of blood T cell repertoires in COVID-19. Sequenced by immunoSEQ multiplex PCR; TCRdb stores in-frame clones only, minus some. The sample contains about 160,000 clones, 70% to 90% of which appear only once. The source material was peripheral blood. All receptors come from a woman aged 50 to 65 with COVID-19, enrolled during active disease.

The gene calls are TRBV3-1 (or the pseudogene TRBV3-2) and TRBJ1-1; TRBD1 aligns across 9 bases. V lost 6 bases, J lost 11 bases, and 7 bases stayed unmatched. Germline assignment: CDR1 LGHDT and CDR2 YNNKEL (reference sequence). The CDR3 has 12 amino acids. DNA of the CDR3: TGTGCCAGCAGTCCAGGGACAGGGAAGGCTTTCTTT. The encoded protein is CASSPGTGKAFF.

In this sample, this clone turned up once. J is TRBJ2-7 and V is TRBV5-1; the match to TRBD2 covers 12 bases. Germline loops: CDR1 SGHRS, CDR2 YFSETQ. The length of the CDR3 is 16 residues. The V and J ends lost 4 bases and 5 bases, in that order; junction bases with no gene match: 10. CDR3 loop: CASSPPSGGALDEQYF. For the CDR3, the DNA is TGCGCCAGCAGCCCCCCTAGCGGGGGGGCCTTGGACGAGCAGTACTTC.

In its sample, this clone was seen a few times. DNA of the CDR3: TGCGCCAGCAGCCACAACTTCGGGACAGGCACCCACAATGAGCAGTTCTTC. Amino acids: CASSHNFGTGTHNEQFF. The chain combines TRBV4-1 with TRBJ2-1; 8 bases are a match to TRBD1. CDR1 is MGHRA, CDR2 YSYEKL, per germline. CDR3 length equals 17 residues. The ends lost 3 bases at V and 5 bases at J; junction bases unmatched: 12.